This TCR beta chain is drawn from a study of blood T cells in healthy people across ages. General study points: In long-lived donors, naive CD4+ cell counts and diversity exceeded those of aged donors.

Then a second PCR, running roughly 7 to 11 cycles, was carried out with a sample-barcoded 5' primer and a J-beta primer mix. TCRdb called the 5' RACE reads again in MiXCR, with one record for every CDR3 protein. The sample has approximately 1,000,000 distinct CDR3 sequences; under 55% are singletons. Concerning this clonotype itself: What it recognizes is unknown.

The source material was blood. The source is a woman aged 60 to 75 in good health.

CDR3 sequence: CSAIGLAGVGDTQYF. CDR3 DNA sequence: TGCAGTGCGATAGGACTAGCGGGAGTGGGAGATACGCAGTATTTT. V is TRBV20-1 and J is TRBJ2-3, with 13 bases identical to TRBD2. Trimming removed 6 bases from V and 5 bases from J; junction bases left unmatched: 8. The CDR3 is 15 amino acids. Per germline, CDR1 DFQATT and CDR2 SNEGSKA (reference sequence).